This T cell receptor (beta chain) was found in a study of cytomegalovirus exposure and HLA in healthy donors (dated by TCRdb to 2016 to 2017). Regarding the complete study: In an earlier analysis of approximately 640 of the donors, about 270 Gb of sequence data and 120 million or so unique TCR beta sequences from about 179 million T cells were reported. Approximately 300 gigabases of sequencing data and around 80 million unique TCR sequences made up an early release that covered about 640 HLA-typed donors. Among the roughly 410 genotyped donors, approximately 77% belonged to the genetic ancestry cluster associated with self-reported Caucasian donors. The study aimed to test whether cataloging public T cell receptors could reveal signatures of past pathogen exposure. Using immunosequencing, the study profiled T cell repertoires from about 650 subjects and related those repertoires to cytomegalovirus serostatus. A separate validation cohort of approximately 130 different subjects was used in addition to the 666-subject first cohort. The study combined high-throughput TCR immunosequencing, statistical association of individual TCRs with disease status, and machine learning to predict cytomegalovirus infection status. In a later analysis, previously published TCR beta repertoires from 550 to 700 donors were re-analyzed and high-resolution HLA genotyping was added so that TCR occurrence patterns could be studied. Rather than using new phenotypic data, the later analysis identified candidate immune exposures from TCR beta sequences and from how often those sequences occurred across donors. In an earlier analysis of 550 to 700 of the donors, high-throughput TCR beta sequencing was used to judge whether each TCR beta V gene segment behaved as functional or pseudogenic. Donor age, sex, ethnicity and CMV serostatus were compiled alongside the repertoire data. In a later genetic analysis, genome-wide SNP genotypes for about 55% of the roughly 700 donors were used, and that subset was treated as a discovery cohort. All discovery cohort repertoires had been generated on a single sequencing platform. HLA typing covered class I and class II loci at four-digit resolution. Typing coverage varied by locus: roughly 629-640 donors for A, B, C, DRB1 and DQB1; approximately 500 for DQA1; about 600 for DPA1; some 470 for DPB1. Roughly five DR-DQ haplotypes were handled as single units for association and clustering because linkage in the cohort was strong. On average, 235,054 unique TCR beta nucleotide sequences were sequenced per donor among 398 genotyped donors of the cohort, with 15% to 20% of those sequences being non-productive.

Overall study outcomes, separate from this receptor: Correlated functional status among segregating V segments might be attributable to linkage disequilibrium, but an unknown experimental factor could not be ruled out. A further reported finding was that TCR beta sequences accurately predicted the HLA-A and HLA-B alleles for most subjects in the first cohort. Compared with the roughly 600-donor mean, donors in an Asian-associated ancestry cluster had fewer N-insertions in productive TCRs, according to a later genetic analysis. According to a later analysis, most CMV-associated TCR beta chains appeared to be HLA-restricted, and the HLA associations seemed to be driven largely by CMV exposure. A later analysis associated roughly 17,000 TCR beta sequences with specific HLA alleles at a false discovery rate of 0.05. In a later analysis, several top co-occurrence clusters were reported to appear linked to parvovirus B19, influenza, CMV and Epstein-Barr virus. Because HLA typing was missing for some donors at each locus, association tests included only the typed subset. In the study, 150 to 200 TCR beta chains were listed as associated with cytomegalovirus. While some public TCRs were present in many individuals, most TCR sequences turned up only very rarely across donors. According to a later analysis, TCR association rates differed among HLA loci, with DRB1 alleles showing the most associated TCRs and HLA-C alleles showing the fewest. A group of highly shared sequence variants was considered likely to be a technical artifact of the sequencing pipeline. In a later analysis, HLA-associated TCR beta chains were found to be more clonally expanded and to have lower generation probabilities than equally common non-associated chains. A few of the identified cytomegalovirus-associated TCR beta chains were confirmed in vitro to be specific for cytomegalovirus antigens. The earlier analysis of 587 of the donors excluded 15 to 20 rarely observed V segments, including chromosome 9 orphons, because counts were too low. CMV serostatus was the only immune exposure information available for the cohort. The authors suggested that the approach could potentially be generalized to other disease states and immunological phenotypes. Some IMGT-functional V segments, including TRBV6-2 and TRBV6-3, could not be told apart with the 87-base-pair reads, so those segments were excluded. In this cohort, only TCR beta chains were sequenced, and detectable features were limited by the absence of alpha or paired-chain data. A later genetic analysis associated a missense DCLRE1C variant with V-gene and J-gene trimming of TCR beta chains, and an independent cohort replicated the association. Broadly in line with IMGT annotations, most TCR beta V segments showed up in productive rearrangements about 87% or about 30% of the time in an earlier analysis of approximately 600 of the donors. Presence/absence analyses assumed roughly uniform sequencing depth across donors, an assumption that may not hold. When HLA alleles, especially DR and DQ, strongly co-occurred, attributing TCR associations to individual alleles was difficult. The classifier was reported to diagnose cytomegalovirus status with high specificity and sensitivity in both the original cohort and the validation cohort.

Sequences SGDLS (CDR1) and YYNGEE (CDR2) are obtained from the germline V gene. The junction shows trimming of 4 bases on V and 10 bases on J, plus 17 bases between the germline ends. Measured from the cysteine to the phenylalanine, the CDR3 is 13 residues long. The only DNA kept is the CDR3, 39 bases in frame from the first base. In regard to this clone: Its antigen is currently not known. No quality values exist for individual bases; no much larger clone is one base distant.

The cohort comprised 670 or so healthy bone marrow donors. At the time of sampling, all cohort members were nominally healthy, though unrecorded immune exposures were likely present. The donor tested CMV seropositive and was one of the 289 seropositive cohort members. Every donor gave a peripheral blood sample, and the peripheral blood mononuclear cells from that sample were used for TCR beta sequencing. The Qiagen DNeasy Blood Extraction Kit was used to extract genomic DNA from the blood cell samples. The protocol used for the library was the immunoSEQ multiplex PCR assay. For the multiplex PCR, a mixture combining 60 forward primers for TCR Vbeta segments and 13 reverse primers for TCR Jbeta segments was used. A multiplex PCR assay on genomic DNA amplified the CDR3 region of rearranged TCR beta genes. On the Illumina HiSeq System, the amplified TCR beta libraries were sequenced as 87-base-pair reads. Per the source publication's procedure: In a later analysis, some 80 million unique TCR beta chains were counted across the approximately 620 repertoires, and approximately 11 million of these chains were shared by at least two donors. Raw reads were error-corrected and collapsed into unique sequences by a nearest-neighbor algorithm in which closely related sequences were merged to remove PCR and sequencing errors. V, D and J gene segments were assigned by aligning CDR3 sequences to IMGT reference sequences. For a sequence to be retained, at least a six-nucleotide match to both a V gene segment and a J gene segment was required. A rearrangement counted as productive if the CDR3 had no stop codons and remained in frame with V and J, and every other rearrangement counted as non-productive. CDR3 was defined by IMGT convention, running from the second conserved V-encoded cysteine to the conserved J-encoded phenylalanine. In an earlier analysis of approximately 500 of the donors, sequences lacking an unambiguous match to a single V gene segment were excluded. In an earlier analysis of almost 600 of the donors, a V segment was called functional when productive rearrangements were above 56.7%, and segregating when the standard deviation between donors exceeded 5%. A statistical classification framework was built to diagnose cytomegalovirus status from the catalog of TCR beta chain sequences. In a later analysis, V and J genes were assigned by comparing TCR nucleotide sequences against IMGT/GENE-DB human TR gene sequences. Using the TCRdist pipeline, a later analysis assigned CDR3 sequences along with most-parsimonious VDJ recombination scenarios. A later analysis defined each TCR beta chain by its CDR3 amino acid sequence plus V-gene family, and excluded reads lacking a unique V-gene family. As a way to deal with suspected cross-contamination and a sequencing artifact, a later analysis dropped 450 to 600 nucleotide sequences that were highly shared and had low generation probability. In a later analysis, a clonal expansion index was calculated for each public chain from normalized within-repertoire ranks of inferred template counts. Generation probabilities in a later analysis came from a VDJ recombination model fitted to out-of-frame rearrangements, and those results were checked against IGoR. In a later analysis, hypergeometric tests were used to score TCR-TCR, TCR-HLA and TCR-CMV co-occurrence, with a repertoire-size bias correction applied to TCR pairs. False discovery rates were estimated in a later analysis by permuting HLA or CMV assignments 20 times. In a later analysis, co-occurring TCRs were grouped with DBSCAN, and TCRdist sequence similarity was added when clustering was performed within HLA-allele-positive subsets. Co-occurrence clustering excluded repertoires with fewer than 30,000 or more than 120,000 public chains, plus five with anomalous nucleotide sharing. Here the immuneACCESS table is served through TCRdb, limited to in-frame sequences with V and J called. Missing clones are a known gap in these copies; in checked studies unresolved V genes cover under half, and the rest lacks a known reason. The V and J calls and clone size are taken from that table; D and trimming were inferred from the DNA. This sample gives 200,000 to 250,000 clones in total; around 80% of them show up just once. The ten largest clones add up to around 8.3% of the sample.

The chain couples TRBV9 to TRBJ1-2, with a tentative D gene TRBD1 over 5 matching bases. Sequenced: PBMCs. The clonotype was recovered from a woman aged 60-75 years in good health and CMV-seropositive. The CDR3 in this case is CASSSDRTMDYTF. In nucleotides, the sequence is TGTGCCAGCAGCAGTGACAGAACTATGGACTACACCTTC.